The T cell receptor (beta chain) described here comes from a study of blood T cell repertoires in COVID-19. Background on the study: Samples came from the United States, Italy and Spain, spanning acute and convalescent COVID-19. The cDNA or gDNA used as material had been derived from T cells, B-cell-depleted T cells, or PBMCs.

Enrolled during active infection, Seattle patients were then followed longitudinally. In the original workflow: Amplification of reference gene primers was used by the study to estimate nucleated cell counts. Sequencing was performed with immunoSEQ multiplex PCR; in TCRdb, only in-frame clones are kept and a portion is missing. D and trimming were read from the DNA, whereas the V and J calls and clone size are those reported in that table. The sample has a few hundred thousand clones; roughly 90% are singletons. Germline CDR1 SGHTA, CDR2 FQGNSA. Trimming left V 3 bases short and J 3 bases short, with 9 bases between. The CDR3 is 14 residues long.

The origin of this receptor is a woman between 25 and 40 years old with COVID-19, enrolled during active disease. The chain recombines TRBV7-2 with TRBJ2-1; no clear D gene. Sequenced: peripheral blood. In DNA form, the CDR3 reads TGTGCCAGCAGCTTTGAACAGATCTACAATGAGCAGTTCTTC. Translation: CASSFEQIYNEQFF.